The 10 T cell receptor beta chains in this list originate from one sample, sequenced in a study of blood T cells in healthy people across ages (dated by TCRdb to about 2015). Library method: 5' RACE. The sequencing machine was an Illumina HiSeq 2500. A second about 7 to 11 cycle PCR used a sample-barcoded 5' primer and a J-beta primer mix. Using fastp at Q25 and MiXCR, TCRdb reprocessed the public reads and kept productive beta chains. One record per CDR3 amino acid sequence lists the most common genes and DNA. For this sample the table gives around 1.1 million distinct CDR3 sequences, of which around two fifths were detected only once. The ten biggest clones cover roughly 13% of the sample. The sequenced sample was blood. These receptors came from a man aged 18 to 35 in good health.

The J gene is TRBJ2-3, the V gene TRBV18, with D possibly TRBD1 on 6 matching bases. Per germline, CDR1 KGHSH and CDR2 LQKENI. CDR3 length: 16 amino acids. Trimming took off 1 base at V and 6 bases at J, with 17 bases between the two ends. The CDR3 reads CASSPRPRTVVDTQYF. The CDR3, as DNA: TGTGCCAGCTCACCACGCCCCCGGACAGTTGTGGATACGCAGTATTTT.

The chain joins TRBV9 to TRBJ1-1, with 9 bases fitting TRBD1. CDR1 is SGDLS and CDR2 is YYNGEE in the germline V gene. The junction had 3 bases not matched to a gene; V was cut back by 0 bases and J by 3 bases. This CDR3 spans 15 amino acids. The CDR3 spells CASSVGRDRDTEAFF. For the CDR3, the DNA is TGTGCCAGCAGCGTAGGCCGGGACAGGGACACTGAAGCTTTCTTT. Variable domain in full (rest from reference TRBV9 and TRBJ1-1): DSGVTQTPKHLITATGQRVTLRCSPRSGDLSVYWYQQSLDQGLQFLIQYYNGEERAKGNILERFSAQQFPDLHSELNLSSLELGDSALYFCASSVGRDRDTEAFFGQGTRLTVV.

The rearrangement links TRBV5-1 to TRBJ1-1, with no clear D. The CDR3 totals 12 residues. Trimming removed 4 bases from V and 6 bases from J, with 10 bases in between. Germline CDR1 is SGHRS and CDR2 is YFSETQ. The CDR3, as DNA: TGCGCCAGCAGCCGCCGCGGCGCTGAAGCTTTCTTT. The encoded protein is CASSRRGAEAFF.

J is TRBJ1-4 and V is TRBV20-1, with D perhaps TRBD1 (5 bases). The CDR3 is 14 amino acids. V lost 6 bases and J lost 6, with 17 bases in between. Germline-derived CDR1 and CDR2 are DFQATT and SNEGSKA (reference sequence). CDR3 region: CSASRGRVDEKLFF. CDR3 coding DNA: TGCAGTGCCTCCCGGGGCAGGGTCGATGAAAAACTGTTTTTT.

This chain links TRBV7-2 with TRBJ2-3; D is ambiguous. Trimming stripped 5 bases from V and 4 bases from J, with 16 bases between. Germline assignment: CDR1 SGHTA and CDR2 FQGNSA. There are 15 residues in the CDR3. DNA of the CDR3: TGTGCCAGCAGCCCCTCGGTCCGGGTGTCAGATACGCAGTATTTT. This encodes CASSPSVRVSDTQYF.

The rearrangement uses TRBV29-1 and TRBJ1-1, with a possible D match to TRBD1 (5 bases). Germline CDR1 SQVTM, CDR2 ANQGSEA. The V end was cut by 3 bases, the J end by 7 bases, with 15 bases between. The CDR3 is 13 amino acids. CDR3 nucleotides: TGCAGCGTTGACGGGCAGGGATACGGTGAAGCTTTCTTT. Residues: CSVDGQGYGEAFF. Variable domain in full (rest from reference TRBV29-1 and TRBJ1-1): SAVISQKPSRDICQRGTSLTIQCQVDSQVTMMFWYRQQPGQSLTLIATANQGSEATYESGFVIDKFPISRPNLTFSTLTVSNMSPEDSSIYLCSVDGQGYGEAFFGQGTRLTVV.

This clonotype was picked up a small number of times. This CDR3 reads CASRLAGGGSDTQYF. DNA of the CDR3: TGTGCCAGCAGGTTAGCGGGCGGTGGTTCGGATACGCAGTATTTT. The chain carries TRBV6-2 or TRBV6-3 and TRBJ2-3; 7 bases line up with TRBD2. Looked up from germline, CDR1 is MNHEY and CDR2 is SVGEGT. The junction had 12 bases not matched to a gene; V was cut back by 6 bases and J by 6 bases. This CDR3 region has 15 residues.

Only a few counts were recorded for this clonotype. This chain connects TRBV7-2 to TRBJ2-3; 14 bases align to TRBD2. The CDR3 loop spans 18 amino acids. Germline lookup yields CDR1 SGHTA and CDR2 FQGNSA. J gave up 4 bases and V 5 bases, and 11 bases lay outside the gene matches. This CDR3 reads CASSPSIGTSGGPDTQYF. DNA of the CDR3: TGTGCCAGCAGCCCAAGTATAGGGACTAGCGGGGGTCCAGATACGCAGTATTTT. The whole variable domain, remainder taken from reference TRBV7-2 and TRBJ2-3, is GAGVSQSPSNKVTEKGKDVELRCDPISGHTALYWYRQSLGQGLEFLIYFQGNSAPDKSGLPSDRFSAERTGGSVSTLTIQRTQQEDSAVYLCASSPSIGTSGGPDTQYFGPGTRLTVL.

This clonotype was detected ten times or more. The rearrangement joins TRBV2 to TRBJ1-1; the D is unclear. V lost 8 bases and J lost 5, with 12 bases in between. The CDR3 contains 12 residues. Germline CDR1 is SNHLY and CDR2 is FYNNEI. CDR3 in amino acids: CASRTSGTEAFF. The CDR3 coding sequence is TGTGCCAGCCGGACGTCGGGTACTGAAGCTTTCTTT.

The genes are TRBV7-2 and TRBJ2-1, with D perhaps TRBD1 or TRBD2 (6 bases each). Trimming removed 8 bases at V and 7 bases at J, with 15 bases between. CDR1 is SGHTA and CDR2 is FQGNSA in the germline V gene. The CDR3 covers 13 residues. The CDR3 DNA reads as TGTGCCAGCGGGGGGACAATTGGGAATGAGCAGTTCTTC. This codes for CASGGTIGNEQFF. The full variable domain, its missing parts supplied by reference TRBV7-2 and TRBJ2-1, is GAGVSQSPSNKVTEKGKDVELRCDPISGHTALYWYRQSLGQGLEFLIYFQGNSAPDKSGLPSDRFSAERTGGSVSTLTIQRTQQEDSAVYLCASGGTIGNEQFFGPGTRLTVL.